The rows below give T cell receptor beta chains drawn from one sample of a study of somatic mutations in cytotoxic T cells in rheumatoid arthritis. TCRdb keeps only in-frame clones here, not all; method: immunoSEQ multiplex PCR. The repertoire holds approximately 14,000 clones, with approximately 90% as singletons. The sequenced material came from CD4+ T cells sorted from blood. The receptors originated from a man aged 65 to 85 with rheumatoid arthritis. Each CDR3 is given with its conserved first and last residue. Each record gives: D gene, clone size, CDR3 length, J gene, V gene, CDR3 DNA, CDR3 protein. A D gene is named only where the DNA matches it firmly. Expanded clones get a size class; other rows say once, few or many, or leave the size out.

- | - | 14 | TRBJ1-1 | TRBV19 | TGTGCCAGTAGTATAAAGGGGGGGTACACTGAAGCTTTCTTT | CASSIKGGYTEAFF
- | - | 13 | TRBJ2-3 | TRBV7-9 | TGTGCCAGCAGCTCGACTAGTACAGATACGCAGTATTTT | CASSSTSTDTQYF
- | once | 15 | TRBJ1-6 | TRBV7-2 | TGTGCCAGCAGCTTAGTAGCAGGGTTGGAATCACCCCTCCACTTT | CASSLVAGLESPLHF
- | - | 13 | TRBJ2-2 | TRBV5-1 | TGCGCCAGCAGGGGGCAAGACACCGGGGAGCTGTTTTTT | CASRGQDTGELFF
TRBD2 | - | 16 | TRBJ2-1 | TRBV9 | TGTGCCAGCAGCGTAGGAGGGACTAGCGTAAACAATGAGCAGTTCTTC | CASSVGGTSVNNEQFF
TRBD2 | - | 18 | TRBJ2-5 | TRBV2 | TGTGCCAGCAGGACCGCTCGGGGTGGCCTAGCGGGGGAAGAGACCCAGTACTTC | CASRTARGGLAGEETQYF
- | - | 14 | TRBJ1-2 | TRBV19 | TGTGCCAGTAGTATACCTGGACAGAGCTATGGCTACACCTTC | CASSIPGQSYGYTF
- | - | 15 | TRBJ2-2 | TRBV30 | TGTGCCTGGAGGAGGGGGGGGATTCTAACCGGGGAGCTGTTTTTT | CAWRRGGILTGELFF
TRBD1 | - | 15 | TRBJ1-1 | TRBV6-1 | TGTGCCAGCAGTGCCGACAGGGGCGGGGACGCTGAAGCTTTCTTT | CASSADRGGDAEAFF
TRBD1 | - | 15 | TRBJ1-1 | TRBV28 | TGTGCCAGCAGTTTAGGTATTGCTGGGACAGATGAAGCTTTCTTT | CASSLGIAGTDEAFF
- | - | 13 | TRBJ1-3 | TRBV19 | TGTGCCAGTAGCCCAGGCTCTGGAAACACCATATATTTT | CASSPGSGNTIYF